This T cell receptor beta chain was captured in a study of blood T cell repertoires in COVID-19. Study summary: The United States, Italy and Spain were the sources of the acute and convalescent COVID-19 samples.

The V gene's germline CDR1 is MNHEY and CDR2 SMNVEV (reference sequence). CDR3 length equals 15 residues. V lost 6 bases and J lost 5; bases outside the gene matches: 6. This clone came up once. In the original processing: Nucleated cell counts were estimated from reference gene primer amplification. Libraries were prepared by immunoSEQ multiplex PCR; TCRdb keeps only in-frame clonotypes and omits some of them. That table gives V, J and clone size, and the DNA gave D and trimming. This sample has about 120,000 clones, with 88% found just once. This receptor was taken from a woman aged 45-65 years with acute or convalescent COVID-19. The V call is TRBV27, the J call TRBJ2-2; TRBD2 agrees at 10 bases. Source material: peripheral blood. CDR3 coding DNA: TGTGCCAGCAGAACCGCTAGCGGGAGTACCGGGGAGCTGTTTTTT. It specifies CASRTASGSTGELFF.